A selection of T cell receptor beta chains follows, all from one sample in a study of esophageal squamous cell carcinoma under preoperative chemotherapy. From the PCR reads, TCRdb called clonotypes with MiXCR, one entry per CDR3 protein. The data hold about 16,000 distinct CDR3 sequences, with around 47% observed a single time. This material was collected from a patient given preoperative chemotherapy. The receptors shown here come from a human donor with esophageal squamous cell carcinoma. The donor label of this sample is uncertain. CDR3s include the opening cysteine and the closing phenylalanine or tryptophan. Fields, in order: V gene, clone size, J gene, D gene, CDR3 protein, CDR3 DNA. D genes are given only for firm matches. Expanded clones are given a class, and other clones once, few, many or no size at all.

>TRBV11-2|many|TRBJ1-4|.
CASSSNPGTNEKLFF
TGTGCCAGCAGCTCCAACCCGGGAACTAATGAAAAACTGTTTTTT
>TRBV10-1|many|TRBJ2-2|.
CASSGTINTGELFF
TGCGCCAGCTCCGGGACCATCAACACCGGGGAGCTGTTTTTT
>TRBV7-3|few|TRBJ2-3|TRBD2
CASSLTSGRAPDTQYF
TGTGCCAGCAGCCTCACTAGCGGGAGGGCCCCAGATACGCAGTATTTT
>TRBV7-9|.|TRBJ2-2|TRBD2
CASSRGGTTSTGELFF
TGTGCCAGCAGCCGGGGCGGGACTACATCCACCGGGGAGCTGTTTTTT
>TRBV6-5|.|TRBJ2-5|.
CASSYSGGGLGQTTRHF
TGTGCCAGCAGTTACTCGGGAGGCGGGCTGGGGCAAACGACCCGACATTTC
>TRBV12-3/TRBV12-4|few|TRBJ2-5|.
CANKGQTGSYNEQYF
TGTGCCAACAAGGGACAAACGGGGAGCTACAATGAGCAGTACTTC
>TRBV6-1|few|TRBJ2-7|.
CASSVRPGGREQYF
TGTGCCAGCTCTGTCCGCCCCGGTGGTCGCGAGCAGTACTTC
>TRBV11-2|many|TRBJ2-2|TRBD2
CASSPPAGEVMGELFF
TGTGCCAGCAGCCCTCCAGCGGGAGAAGTAATGGGGGAGCTGTTTTTT
>TRBV7-2|.|TRBJ2-2|.
CASNRGVQNTGELFF
TGTGCCAGCAATCGCGGGGTACAGAACACCGGGGAGCTGTTTTTT
>TRBV19|.|TRBJ2-4|.
CASSIYPGVGKNIQYF
TGTGCCAGTAGTATCTATCCCGGGGTAGGCAAAAACATTCAGTACTTC
>TRBV12-3/TRBV12-4|once|TRBJ2-5|.
CASSLAGLEGVGQNTQYF
TGTGCCAGCAGTTTGGCGGGCCTCGAGGGGGTTGGCCAAAACACCCAGTACTTC
>TRBV4-2|.|TRBJ2-1|TRBD2
CASSQLAGVAESDEQFF
TGTGCCAGCAGCCAACTAGCGGGAGTAGCCGAGAGCGATGAGCAGTTCTTC
>TRBV7-6|few|TRBJ2-1|TRBD1
CASSSTGISYNEQFF
TGTGCCAGCAGTTCGACAGGGATCTCCTACAATGAGCAGTTCTTC
>TRBV7-3|few|TRBJ2-6|TRBD1
CASSLTGGLVGANVLTF
TGTGCCAGCAGCTTAACAGGGGGCCTCGTTGGGGCCAACGTCCTGACTTTC
>TRBV24-1|.|TRBJ2-3|TRBD2
CATQRGSGETDTQYF
TGTGCCACCCAAAGAGGGAGCGGGGAGACAGATACGCAGTATTTT
>TRBV6-1|few|TRBJ2-3|TRBD2
CASSVSSGSGTDTQYF
TGTGCCAGCAGTGTATCTAGCGGGAGTGGGACAGATACGCAGTATTTT
>TRBV27|.|TRBJ2-1|TRBD2
CASRSGLAGPRNEQFF
TGTGCCAGCAGATCCGGACTAGCGGGACCAAGGAATGAGCAGTTCTTC
>TRBV6-4|.|TRBJ2-5|TRBD2
CASRRLAETQETQYF
TGTGCCAGCAGAAGACTAGCGGAAACCCAAGAGACCCAGTACTTC
>TRBV7-2|.|TRBJ2-4|.
CASGHGGRAKDTQYF
TGTGCCAGCGGCCATGGGGGACGAGCCAAAGACACCCAGTACTTC
>TRBV7-2|few|TRBJ2-1|.
CASSLGSANEQFF
TGTGCCAGCAGCTTAGGATCAGCTAATGAGCAGTTCTTC
>TRBV7-6|.|TRBJ2-2|.
CASSLSSRGGGELFF
TGTGCCAGCAGCTTATCTTCCAGGGGGGGCGGGGAGCTGTTTTTT
>TRBV7-9|few|TRBJ2-7|TRBD2
CASSPVGGGAGLADFYEQYF
TGTGCCAGCAGCCCCGTGGGGGGGGGGGCCGGACTAGCGGACTTCTACGAGCAGTACTTC
>TRBV6-1|.|TRBJ1-2|TRBD1
CASRGDSSNYGYTF
TGTGCCAGCAGGGGGGACAGCTCTAACTATGGCTACACCTTC
>TRBV7-2|.|TRBJ2-5|TRBD2
CASSLGLAGIQQTQYF
TGTGCCAGCAGCTTGGGACTAGCGGGAATACAACAGACCCAGTACTTC
>TRBV6-5|few|TRBJ2-3|TRBD1
CASSYDRAADTQYF
TGTGCCAGCAGTTACGACAGGGCCGCAGATACGCAGTATTTT
>TRBV7-2|.|TRBJ2-5|.
CAGGQDGIAQNTQYF
TGTGCCGGGGGGCAGGACGGAATAGCCCAAAACACCCAGTACTTC
>TRBV7-9|few|TRBJ2-4|.
CASSLVVGAKNIQYF
TGTGCCAGCAGCTTAGTCGTGGGAGCCAAAAACATTCAGTACTTC
>TRBV7-2|.|TRBJ2-4|.
CARGLWLTDTQYF
TGTGCCAGGGGCTTGTGGCTCACAGACACGCAGTACTTC
>TRBV7-8|.|TRBJ2-2|TRBD1
CASSRAGQGNTGELFF
TGTGCCAGCAGCCGGGCAGGACAGGGTAACACCGGGGAGCTGTTTTTT
>TRBV7-3|.|TRBJ2-3|TRBD2
CASRGTSGSTDTQYF
TGTGCCAGCAGGGGGACTAGCGGGAGCACAGATACGCAGTATTTT
>TRBV7-3|.|TRBJ2-3|.
CATGPYTTDTQYF
TGTGCCACCGGCCCGTACACCACAGACACGCAGTATTTT
>TRBV7-8|.|TRBJ2-3|TRBD2
CASSLGAGGTSRSTDTQYF
TGTGCCAGCAGCTTAGGTGCGGGGGGTACGAGCCGCTCCACAGATACGCAGTATTTC
>TRBV7-2|.|TRBJ2-2|TRBD2
CASSLGRGSFSTGELFF
TGTGCCAGCAGCTTAGGGCGCGGGAGTTTTTCAACCGGGGAGCTGTTTTTT
>TRBV7-3|large|TRBJ2-1|TRBD2
CASSPIAGVTYNEQFF
TGTGCCAGCAGCCCAATAGCGGGAGTAACCTACAATGAGCAGTTCTTC
>TRBV7-8|.|TRBJ2-7|TRBD2
CASSLQLLAGGTEQYF
TGTGCCAGCAGCCTTCAATTGCTAGCGGGAGGGACAGAGCAGTACTTC
>TRBV27|.|TRBJ2-7|TRBD1
CASSLATGAYEQYF
TGTGCCAGCAGTTTAGCGACAGGGGCCTACGAGCAGTACTTC
>TRBV7-2|.|TRBJ2-3|.
CASRGREGGGPDTQYF
TGTGCCAGCAGGGGGCGAGAGGGGGGGGGCCCAGATACCCAGTATTTC
>TRBV7-2|.|TRBJ2-4|TRBD2
CASAGGAGRVKDIQYF
TGTGCCAGCGCGGGGGGCGCGGGACGTGTCAAAGACATCCAGTACTTC
>TRBV6-5|once|TRBJ2-3|.
CASSYEGTDTQYF
TGTGCCAGCAGTTACGAGGGGACAGATACGCAGTATTTT
>TRBV7-2|.|TRBJ2-5|.
CASRGRGGRGPETQYF
TGTGCCAGCAGGGGGCGCGGGGGCCGGGGCCCAGAGACCCAGTACTTC
>TRBV6-5|.|TRBJ2-1|TRBD2
CASSYWTSGRVLFF
TGTGCCAGCAGTTACTGGACTAGCGGGAGGGTTCTGTTCTTC
>TRBV5-4|.|TRBJ2-4|TRBD2
CASSLERGEMGEQYF
TGTGCCAGCAGCTTGGAGCGGGGGGAGATGGGTGAGCAGTACTTC
>TRBV10-3|.|TRBJ2-5|.
CAISESWGQQETQYF
TGTGCCATCAGTGAGTCTTGGGGGCAGCAAGAGACCCAGTACTTC
>TRBV7-6|few|TRBJ2-1|TRBD2
CASSPVISGGGGGEQFF
TGTGCCAGCAGCCCCGTTATCAGCGGGGGGGGGGGGGGTGAGCAGTTCTTC
>TRBV7-6|.|TRBJ1-4|.
CASSPLEGEKLFF
TGTGCCAGCAGCCCCTTGGAGGGTGAAAAACTGTTTTTT
>TRBV11-3|medium-sized|TRBJ2-1|.
CASSLKGHEQFF
TGTGCCAGCAGCTTAAAGGGCCATGAGCAGTTCTTC
>TRBV11-2|.|TRBJ2-3|.
CASRFADTQYF
TGTGCCAGCAGGTTCGCGGATACGCAGTATTTT
>TRBV4-2|few|TRBJ2-3|TRBD2
CASSQVLAGEGTQYF
TGTGCCAGCAGCCAAGTCCTAGCGGGAGAGGGGACGCAGTATTTT
>TRBV7-2|.|TRBJ2-1|.
CASSASGTPGGQFF
TGTGCCAGCAGCGCAAGTGGGACCCCTGGGGGCCAGTTCTTC
>TRBV11-2|medium-sized|TRBJ2-7|.
CASSLAGASHHEQYF
TGTGCCAGCAGCTTAGCAGGGGCCTCACATCACGAGCAGTACTTC
>TRBV7-2|.|TRBJ2-3|.
CASSEPGLRAEVAQYF
TGTGCCAGCAGTGAACCGGGGTTGCGAGCCGAAGTCGCGCAGTATTTT
>TRBV7-2|few|TRBJ2-7|.
CASSLGTTGIEQYF
TGTGCCAGCAGCTTAGGGACTACAGGGATCGAGCAGTACTTC
>TRBV6-1|once|TRBJ2-2|TRBD2
CASLTSANTGTLYF
TGTGCCAGCCTGACTAGCGCGAACACCGGGACGCTGTATTTT